Included here is one T cell receptor (beta chain) sequence, with context. This entry is derived from a study of blood T cell repertoires in COVID-19. As for the study in general: From the United States, Italy and Spain came samples of acute and convalescent COVID-19. The analysed material was cDNA or gDNA that came from T cells, B-cell-depleted T cells, or PBMCs.

Original processing methods: Cell counts per sample came from amplifying reference gene primers. Some clones are missing from TCRdb's copy, which holds only in-frame ones; the method was immunoSEQ multiplex PCR. V, J and clone size were drawn from that table, and D and trimming were deduced from the DNA. Of fewer than 150,000 clones in the sample, approximately 77% are singletons; the top ten hold about a fifth. This CDR3 region has 11 residues. The V and J ends lost 4 bases and 14 bases respectively, with 15 bases between them. In germline, CDR1 is SGDLS, CDR2 YYNGEE. This chain joins TRBV9 and TRBJ1-2; D is possibly TRBD1 (6 bases). The sequence was collected from a man older than 75 with acute or convalescent COVID-19. The sample consisted of peripheral blood. CDR3 DNA sequence: TGTGCCAGCAGCTCTAGACAGGCCCCTACCTTC. Amino acid sequence: CASSSRQAPTF.